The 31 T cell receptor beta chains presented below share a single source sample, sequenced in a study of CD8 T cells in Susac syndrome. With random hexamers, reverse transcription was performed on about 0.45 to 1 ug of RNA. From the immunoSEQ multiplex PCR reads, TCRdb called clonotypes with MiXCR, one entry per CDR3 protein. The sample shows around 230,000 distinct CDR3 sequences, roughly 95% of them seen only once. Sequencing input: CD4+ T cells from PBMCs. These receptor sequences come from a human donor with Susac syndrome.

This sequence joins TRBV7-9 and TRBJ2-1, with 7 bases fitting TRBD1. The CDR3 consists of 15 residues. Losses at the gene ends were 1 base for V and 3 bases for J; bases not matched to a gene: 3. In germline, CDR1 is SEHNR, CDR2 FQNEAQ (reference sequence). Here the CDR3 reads CASSLGDRIYNEQFF. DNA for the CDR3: TGTGCCAGCAGCTTAGGGGACAGAATCTACAATGAGCAGTTCTTC. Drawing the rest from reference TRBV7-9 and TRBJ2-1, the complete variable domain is DTGVSQNPRHKITKRGQNVTFRCDPISEHNRLYWYRQTLGQGPEFLTYFQNEAQLEKSRLLSDRFSAERPKGSFSTLEIQRTEQGDSAMYLCASSLGDRIYNEQFFGPGTRLTVL.

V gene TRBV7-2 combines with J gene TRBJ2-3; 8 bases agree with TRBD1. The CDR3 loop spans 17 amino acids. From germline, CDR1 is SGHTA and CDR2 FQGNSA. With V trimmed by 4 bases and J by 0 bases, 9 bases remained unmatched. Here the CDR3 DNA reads TGTGCCAGCAGCTGGCGTTCAGGGGGCTTAAGCACAGATACGCAGTATTTT. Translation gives CASSWRSGGLSTDTQYF.

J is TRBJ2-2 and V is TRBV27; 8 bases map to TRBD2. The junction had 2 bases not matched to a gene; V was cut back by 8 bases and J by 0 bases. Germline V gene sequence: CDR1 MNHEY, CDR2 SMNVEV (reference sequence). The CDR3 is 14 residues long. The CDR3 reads CASGGLANTGELFF. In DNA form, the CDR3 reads TGTGCCAGCGGGGGACTAGCGAACACCGGGGAGCTGTTTTTT.

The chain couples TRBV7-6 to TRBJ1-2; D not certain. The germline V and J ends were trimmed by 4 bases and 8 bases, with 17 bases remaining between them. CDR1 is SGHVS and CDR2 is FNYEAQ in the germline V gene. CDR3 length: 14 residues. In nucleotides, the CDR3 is TGTGCCAGCAGCTCCCAAGAGGGATCTTGGGGCTACACCTTC. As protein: CASSSQEGSWGYTF.

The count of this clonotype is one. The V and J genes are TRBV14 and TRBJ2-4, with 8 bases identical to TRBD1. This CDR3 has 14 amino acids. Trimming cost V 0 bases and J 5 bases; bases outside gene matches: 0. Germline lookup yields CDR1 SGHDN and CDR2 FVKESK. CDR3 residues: CASSQDRGQNIQYF. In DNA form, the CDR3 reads TGTGCCAGCAGCCAAGACAGGGGGCAAAACATTCAGTACTTC.

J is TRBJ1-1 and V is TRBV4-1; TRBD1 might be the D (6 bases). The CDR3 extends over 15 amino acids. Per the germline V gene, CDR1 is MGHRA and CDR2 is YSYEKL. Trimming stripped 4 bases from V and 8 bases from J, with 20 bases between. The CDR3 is CASSPRDILAAEAFF. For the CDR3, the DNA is TGCGCCAGCAGCCCACGGGACATCCTCGCGGCCGAAGCTTTCTTT.

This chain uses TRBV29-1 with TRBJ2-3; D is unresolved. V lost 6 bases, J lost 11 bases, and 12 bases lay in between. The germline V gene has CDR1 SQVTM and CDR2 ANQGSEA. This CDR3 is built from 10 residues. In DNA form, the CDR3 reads TGCAGCGTCGCAAGTGGATGGCAGTATTTT. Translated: CSVASGWQYF.

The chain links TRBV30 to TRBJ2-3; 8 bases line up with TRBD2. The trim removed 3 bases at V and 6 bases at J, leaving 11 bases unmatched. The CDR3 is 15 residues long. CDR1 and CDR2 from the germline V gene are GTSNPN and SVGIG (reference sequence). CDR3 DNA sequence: TGTGCCTGGAGAGCTACCTCGGGAGGGCGGGATACGCAGTATTTT. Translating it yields CAWRATSGGRDTQYF.

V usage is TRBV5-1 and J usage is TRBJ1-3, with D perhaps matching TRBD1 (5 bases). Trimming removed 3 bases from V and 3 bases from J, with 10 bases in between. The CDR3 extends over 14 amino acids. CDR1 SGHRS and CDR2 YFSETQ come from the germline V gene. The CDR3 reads CASSSSGSGNTIYF. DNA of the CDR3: TGCGCCAGCAGCTCCTCAGGGAGTGGAAACACCATATATTTT.

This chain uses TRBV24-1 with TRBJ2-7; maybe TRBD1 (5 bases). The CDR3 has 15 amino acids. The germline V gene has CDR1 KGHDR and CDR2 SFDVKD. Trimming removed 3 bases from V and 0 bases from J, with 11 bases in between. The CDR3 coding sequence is TGTGCCACCAGTGATCCAGACAGAGGCTCCTACGAGCAGTACTTC. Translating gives CATSDPDRGSYEQYF.

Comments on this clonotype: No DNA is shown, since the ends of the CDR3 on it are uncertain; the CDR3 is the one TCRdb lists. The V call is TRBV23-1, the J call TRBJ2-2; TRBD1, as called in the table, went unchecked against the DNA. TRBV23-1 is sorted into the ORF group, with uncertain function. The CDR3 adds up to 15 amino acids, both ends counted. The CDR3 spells CASSARDRVTGSCFF.

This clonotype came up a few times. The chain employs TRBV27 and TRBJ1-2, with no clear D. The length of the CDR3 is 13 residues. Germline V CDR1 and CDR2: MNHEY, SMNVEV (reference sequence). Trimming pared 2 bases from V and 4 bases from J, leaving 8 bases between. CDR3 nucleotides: TGTGCCAGCAGTTTAGCCGAGGGCTATGGCTACACCTTC. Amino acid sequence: CASSLAEGYGYTF.

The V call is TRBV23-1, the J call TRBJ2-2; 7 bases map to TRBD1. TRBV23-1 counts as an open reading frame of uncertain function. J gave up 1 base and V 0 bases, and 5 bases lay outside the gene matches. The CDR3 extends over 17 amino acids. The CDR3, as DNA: TGCGCCAGCAGTCAATCTACGGGACAGCAGAACACCGGGGAGCTGTTTTTT. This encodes CASSQSTGQQNTGELFF.

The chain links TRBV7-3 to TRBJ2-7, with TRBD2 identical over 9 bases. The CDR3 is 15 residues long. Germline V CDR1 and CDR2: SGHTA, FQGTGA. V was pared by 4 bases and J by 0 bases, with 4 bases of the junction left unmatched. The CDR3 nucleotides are TGTGCCAGCAGCTATCTTAGCGGGAGCTCCTACGAGCAGTACTTC. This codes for CASSYLSGSSYEQYF.

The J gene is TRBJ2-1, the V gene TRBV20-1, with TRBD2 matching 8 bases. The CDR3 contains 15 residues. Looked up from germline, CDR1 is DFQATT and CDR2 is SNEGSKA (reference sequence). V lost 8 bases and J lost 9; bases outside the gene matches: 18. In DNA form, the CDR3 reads TGCAGTCCCTCCGGGACTAGATCGGGGCCCGGTGAGCAGTTCTTC. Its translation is CSPSGTRSGPGEQFF.

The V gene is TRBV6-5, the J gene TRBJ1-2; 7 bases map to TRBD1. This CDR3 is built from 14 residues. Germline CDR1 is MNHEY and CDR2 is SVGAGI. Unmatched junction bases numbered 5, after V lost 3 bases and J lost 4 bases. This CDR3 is CASSYGTAGYGYTF. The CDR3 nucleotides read TGTGCCAGCAGTTATGGGACAGCAGGCTATGGCTACACCTTC.

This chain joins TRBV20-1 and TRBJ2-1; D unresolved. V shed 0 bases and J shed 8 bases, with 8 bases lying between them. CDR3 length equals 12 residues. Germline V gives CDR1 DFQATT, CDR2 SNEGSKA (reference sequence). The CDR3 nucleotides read TGCAGTGCTAGAGATCTTCGGGATGAGCAGTTCTTC. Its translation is CSARDLRDEQFF.

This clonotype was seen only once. The CDR3 reads CASSQVPGLAGAGVFF. CDR3 bases: TGCGCCAGCAGCCAAGTCCCGGGACTAGCGGGAGCCGGCGTTTTCTTC. This chain uses TRBV4-1 with TRBJ2-1; 14 nucleotides line up with TRBD2. There are 16 residues in the CDR3. With V trimmed by 1 base and J by 16 bases, 12 bases remained unmatched. Germline V CDR1 and CDR2: MGHRA, YSYEKL.

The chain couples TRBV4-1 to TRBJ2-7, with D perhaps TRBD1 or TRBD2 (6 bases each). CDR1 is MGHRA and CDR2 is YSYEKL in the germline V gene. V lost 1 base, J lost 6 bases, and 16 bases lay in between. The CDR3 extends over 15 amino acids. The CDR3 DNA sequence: TGCGCCAGCAGCCAAGTCTTAGGGGGGCCGGGCGAGCAGTACTTC. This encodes CASSQVLGGPGEQYF.

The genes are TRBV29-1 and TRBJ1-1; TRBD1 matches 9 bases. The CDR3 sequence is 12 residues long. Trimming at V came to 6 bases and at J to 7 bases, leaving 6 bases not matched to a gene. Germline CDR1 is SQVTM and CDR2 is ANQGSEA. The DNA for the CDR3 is TGCAGCGTGGGGGACAGGGATGTTGAAGCTTTCTTT. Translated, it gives CSVGDRDVEAFF.

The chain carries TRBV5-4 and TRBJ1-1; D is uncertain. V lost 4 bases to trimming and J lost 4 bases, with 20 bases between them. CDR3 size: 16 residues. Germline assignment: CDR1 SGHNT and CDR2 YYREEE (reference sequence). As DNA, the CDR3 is TGTGCCAGCAGCCGCGGCCGGGAGGGTTCTGCCACTGAAGCTTTCTTT. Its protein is CASSRGREGSATEAFF.

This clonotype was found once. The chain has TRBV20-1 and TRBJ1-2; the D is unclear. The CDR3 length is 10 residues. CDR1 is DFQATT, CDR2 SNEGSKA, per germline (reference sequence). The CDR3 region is CGTLDYGYTF. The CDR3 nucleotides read TGCGGCACCTTGGACTATGGCTACACCTTC.

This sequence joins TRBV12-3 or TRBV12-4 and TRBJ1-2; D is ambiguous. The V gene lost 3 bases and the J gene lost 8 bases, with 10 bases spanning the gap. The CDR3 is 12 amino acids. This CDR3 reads CASSLGAAGYTF. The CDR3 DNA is TGTGCCAGCAGTTTGGGTGCTGCGGGCTACACCTTC.

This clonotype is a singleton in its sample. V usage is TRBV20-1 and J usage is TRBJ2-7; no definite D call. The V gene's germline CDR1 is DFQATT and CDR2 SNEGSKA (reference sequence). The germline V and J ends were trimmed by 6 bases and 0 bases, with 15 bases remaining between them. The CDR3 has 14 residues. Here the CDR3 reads CSALTRANSYEQYF. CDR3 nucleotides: TGCAGTGCACTGACGAGAGCCAACTCCTACGAGCAGTACTTC.

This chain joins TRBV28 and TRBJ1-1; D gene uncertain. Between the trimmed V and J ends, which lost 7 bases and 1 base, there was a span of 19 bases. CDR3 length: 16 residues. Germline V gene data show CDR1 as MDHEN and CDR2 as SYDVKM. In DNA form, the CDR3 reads TGTGCCAGCACCGAAGCCGGGTCCCGGGGGAACACTGAAGCTTTCTTT. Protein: CASTEAGSRGNTEAFF.

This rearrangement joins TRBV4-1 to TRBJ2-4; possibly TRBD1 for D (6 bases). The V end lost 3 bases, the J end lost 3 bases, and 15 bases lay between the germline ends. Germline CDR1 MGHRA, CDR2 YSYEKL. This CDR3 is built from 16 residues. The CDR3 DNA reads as TGCGCCAGCAGCCAGGGAAAGACAGGCCTCAAAAACATTCAGTACTTC. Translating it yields CASSQGKTGLKNIQYF.

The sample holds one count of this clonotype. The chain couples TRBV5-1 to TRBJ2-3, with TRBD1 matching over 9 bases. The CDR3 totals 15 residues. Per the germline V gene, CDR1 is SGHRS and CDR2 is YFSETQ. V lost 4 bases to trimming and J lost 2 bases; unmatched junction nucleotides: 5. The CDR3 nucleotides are TGCGCCAGCAGCGGGGGACAGGGAGTCACAGATACGCAGTATTTT. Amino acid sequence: CASSGGQGVTDTQYF.

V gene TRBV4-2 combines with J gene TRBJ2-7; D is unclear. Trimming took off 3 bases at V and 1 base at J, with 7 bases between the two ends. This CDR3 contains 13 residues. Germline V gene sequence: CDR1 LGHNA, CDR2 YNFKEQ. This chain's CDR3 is CASSHSESYEQYF. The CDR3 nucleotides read TGTGCCAGCAGCCATTCTGAGTCCTACGAGCAGTACTTC.

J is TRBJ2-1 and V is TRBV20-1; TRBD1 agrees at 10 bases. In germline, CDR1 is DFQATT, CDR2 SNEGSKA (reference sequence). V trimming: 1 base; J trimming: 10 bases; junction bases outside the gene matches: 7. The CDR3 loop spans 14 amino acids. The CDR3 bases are TGCAGTGCTAGAGGCCCGGGGACAGGGGCCGAGCAGTTCTTC. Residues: CSARGPGTGAEQFF.

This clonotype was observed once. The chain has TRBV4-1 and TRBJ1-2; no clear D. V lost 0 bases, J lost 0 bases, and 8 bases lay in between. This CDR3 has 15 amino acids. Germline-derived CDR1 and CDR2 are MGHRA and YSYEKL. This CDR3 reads CASSQEVAANYGYTF. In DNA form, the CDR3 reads TGCGCCAGCAGCCAAGAAGTGGCAGCTAACTATGGCTACACCTTC.

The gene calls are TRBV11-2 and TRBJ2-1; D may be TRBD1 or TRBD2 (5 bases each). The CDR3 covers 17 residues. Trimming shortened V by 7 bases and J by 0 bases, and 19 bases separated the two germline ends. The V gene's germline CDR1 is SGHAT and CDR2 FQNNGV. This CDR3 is CASTKTGTPSSYNEQFF. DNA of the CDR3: TGTGCCAGCACCAAAACCGGGACCCCGAGCTCCTACAATGAGCAGTTCTTC.